The clone carrying this TCR beta chain counts as medium-sized. No antigen is known for it. Sequenced by immunoSEQ multiplex PCR; TCRdb stores in-frame clones only, minus some. The sample has about 130,000 clones, about nine tenths seen once. This sample was taken from a study of cytomegalovirus exposure and HLA in healthy donors. Looking at the study overall: The approximately 120 validation repertoires were reported in a later analysis to have been generated on the same platform as the 666 first-cohort repertoires.

With 5 bases clipped from V and 1 base from J, the junction kept 11 bases outside the gene matches. The germline CDR1 and CDR2 sequences are SGHVS and FQNEAQ. This CDR3 region has 16 residues. Broader study findings: Through in vitro validation, a few CMV-associated chains were shown to be specific for CMV antigens.

The donors were members of the roughly 120-subject validation cohort (separate from the approximately 650-subject first cohort). The sample taken for sequencing was PBMCs. The chain links TRBV7-8 to TRBJ2-7; TRBD1 matches at 7 bases. The receptor comes from a woman in her 30s in good health and CMV-seropositive. Written as DNA, the CDR3 is TGTGCCAGCAGCGCCACGGGACAGAACCCATCCTACGAGCAGTACTTC. This gives the protein CASSATGQNPSYEQYF.